One sample yielded the 24 T cell receptor beta chains listed below, sequenced in a study of T cell responses to AZD1222 COVID-19 vaccine. Assay used: immunoSEQ multiplex PCR; TCRdb lists only in-frame clones, some missing. The table records just under 75,000 clones, 80% of them present only once. The sample was peripheral blood, taken 28 days after the second AZD1222 dose. These TCRs come from an adult who received the AZD1222 COVID-19 vaccine.

V is TRBV28 and J is TRBJ2-1, with D maybe TRBD2 (6 bases). This CDR3 has 14 residues. Looked up from germline, CDR1 is MDHEN and CDR2 is SYDVKM. V was trimmed by 2 bases and J by 2 bases, leaving 7 bases between them. The CDR3 coding sequence is TGTGCCAGCAGTTTAGCGGGACCCTACAATGAGCAGTTCTTC. Translated, it gives CASSLAGPYNEQFF. The variable domain in full, with the rest retrieved from reference TRBV28 and TRBJ2-1, is DVKVTQSSRYLVKRTGEKVFLECVQDMDHENMFWYRQDPGLGLRLIYFSYDVKMKEKGDIPEGYSVSREKKERFSLILESASTNQTSMYLCASSLAGPYNEQFFGPGTRLTVL.

V and J are TRBV30 and TRBJ1-2, with D perhaps matching TRBD1 (5 bases). CDR1 and CDR2 from the germline V gene are GTSNPN and SVGIG (reference sequence). The CDR3 consists of 13 residues. V was trimmed by 0 bases and J by 5 bases, leaving 10 bases between them. CDR3 sequence (DNA): TGTGCCTGGAGTGTACCTCAGGGATATGGCTACACCTTC. It encodes CAWSVPQGYGYTF.

This chain connects TRBV30 to TRBJ2-1; no firm D call. In germline, CDR1 is GTSNPN, CDR2 SVGIG (reference sequence). The length of the CDR3 is 14 residues. The ends were cut back, 5 bases at V and 8 bases at J, with 19 bases in the middle. CDR3 sequence reads: CAWALTGVGYEQFF. The CDR3 DNA reads as TGTGCCTGGGCATTAACTGGAGTCGGCTATGAGCAGTTCTTC.

The gene calls are TRBV4-2 and TRBJ2-3; 9 positions match TRBD2. Trimming took 5 bases from V and 5 from J; bases not matched to a gene: 20. This CDR3 is built from 19 residues. Germline V gene data show CDR1 as LGHNA and CDR2 as YNFKEQ. CDR3 DNA sequence: TGTGCCAGCAGCAAACAACAGCGAGGTGTAGCGGGGGATGGAGATACGCAGTATTTT. This sequence encodes CASSKQQRGVAGDGDTQYF.

This clone appeared a few times. The V gene is TRBV28, the J gene TRBJ2-2, with 7 nucleotides matching TRBD2. J lost 0 bases, V lost 6 bases, and 4 bases had no gene match. The CDR3 extends over 15 amino acids. The V gene's germline CDR1 is MDHEN and CDR2 SYDVKM. As DNA, the CDR3 is TGTGCCAGCAGAGCTAGCGGCACGAACACCGGGGAGCTGTTTTTT. It encodes CASRASGTNTGELFF.

The genes are TRBV7-6 and TRBJ2-7; no clear D. Between the trimmed V and J ends, which lost 3 bases and 0 bases, there was a span of 6 bases. The germline CDR1 and CDR2 sequences are SGHVS and FNYEAQ. The CDR3 has 13 amino acids. The CDR3 nucleotides are TGTGCCAGCAGCTTGGACGGCTCCTACGAGCAGTACTTC. Protein product: CASSLDGSYEQYF.

V usage is TRBV5-1 and J usage is TRBJ2-1; perhaps TRBD1 as D (8 bases). Trimming pared 2 bases from V and 6 bases from J, leaving 15 bases between. Germline V CDR1 and CDR2: SGHRS, YFSETQ. This CDR3 comprises 15 residues. The CDR3 protein is CASSLQGEGLNEQFF. The CDR3 nucleotides are TGCGCCAGCAGCTTACAGGGGGAGGGGCTCAATGAGCAGTTCTTC.

This clone is a singleton in its sample. This chain connects TRBV10-1 to TRBJ2-3, with 8 bases fitting TRBD1. The CDR3 consists of 14 residues. Germline V gives CDR1 WNHNN, CDR2 SYGVQD (reference sequence). V gave up 5 bases and J gave up 3 bases; unmatched junction bases: 4. The CDR3 nucleotides read TGCGCCAGCAGTCAGGGGGCGCCAACAGATACGCAGTATTTT. Amino acids: CASSQGAPTDTQYF.

V gene TRBV18 combines with J gene TRBJ1-2; 7 bases agree with TRBD1. V lost 5 bases, J lost 5 bases, and 8 bases stayed unmatched. Germline V gene lookup returns CDR1 KGHSH and CDR2 LQKENI. This CDR3 region has 14 residues. The CDR3 is CASSLSRDSYGYTF. CDR3 nucleotides: TGTGCCAGCTCATTGTCCCGGGACAGTTATGGCTACACCTTC.

The J gene is TRBJ1-2, the V gene TRBV18, with D tentatively TRBD1 (5 bases). The V gene's germline CDR1 is KGHSH and CDR2 LQKENI. V dropped 8 bases and J dropped 0 bases, with 22 bases sitting between them. The CDR3 extends over 17 amino acids. CDR3 region: CASIESQTVPTNYGYTF. CDR3 in DNA: TGTGCCAGCATAGAATCGCAGACAGTTCCCACTAACTATGGCTACACCTTC.

V and J are TRBV7-2 and TRBJ2-1, with 7 bases aligning to TRBD2. V dropped 5 bases and J dropped 4; count of bases not matched to a gene: 20. Germline loops: CDR1 SGHTA, CDR2 FQGNSA. The CDR3 extends over 19 amino acids. The CDR3 here is CASSPLADYWGPFYNEQFF. The CDR3 region has the DNA TGTGCCAGCAGCCCGCTAGCGGATTACTGGGGACCCTTTTACAATGAGCAGTTCTTC.

This sequence joins TRBV5-4 and TRBJ1-2, with a tentative D call TRBD1 (6 bases). Trimming took 2 bases from V and 7 from J, leaving 12 bases between them. This CDR3 region has 13 residues. Looked up from germline, CDR1 is SGHNT and CDR2 is YYREEE (reference sequence). CDR3: CASSFPDSLGYTF. The CDR3 nucleotides read TGTGCCAGCAGCTTCCCGGACAGCCTTGGCTACACCTTC.

The chain has TRBV28 and TRBJ2-1, with 8 nucleotides matching TRBD1. The germline V gene has CDR1 MDHEN and CDR2 SYDVKM. The CDR3 is made up of 15 amino acids. V shed 5 bases and J 7 bases; nucleotides not matched to a gene: 10. CDR3 region: CASSRSTGGTNEQFF. The DNA of the CDR3 is TGTGCCAGCAGTCGTAGTACAGGGGGGACAAATGAGCAGTTCTTC.

CDR3 protein: CASERRGTGRSGANVLTF. CDR3 nucleotide sequence: TGTGCCAGCGAAAGACGCGGGACAGGGAGATCTGGGGCCAACGTCCTGACTTTC. The chain couples TRBV19 to TRBJ2-6; the match to TRBD1 covers 9 bases. This CDR3 contains 18 residues. Germline loops: CDR1 LNHDA, CDR2 SQIVND (reference sequence). Unmatched junction bases numbered 13, after V lost 9 bases and J lost 1 base.

The chain joins TRBV9 to TRBJ2-3; tentatively, D is TRBD2 (5 bases). The germline V gene has CDR1 SGDLS and CDR2 YYNGEE. The ends were cut back, 2 bases at V and 2 bases at J, with 9 bases in the middle. CDR3 length: 14 amino acids. In nucleotides, the CDR3 is TGTGCCAGCAGCGTGGGAGACGTCACAGATACGCAGTATTTT. It is translated as CASSVGDVTDTQYF. The whole variable domain, filled in from reference TRBV9 and TRBJ2-3, reads DSGVTQTPKHLITATGQRVTLRCSPRSGDLSVYWYQQSLDQGLQFLIQYYNGEERAKGNILERFSAQQFPDLHSELNLSSLELGDSALYFCASSVGDVTDTQYFGPGTRLTVL.

This chain joins TRBV3-1 (or the pseudogene TRBV3-2) and TRBJ1-4; tentatively, D is TRBD1 (5 bases). Germline CDR1 reads LGHDT; CDR2 reads YNNKEL (reference sequence). The CDR3 runs to 16 residues. V shed 3 bases and J shed 2 bases, with 13 bases lying between them. The CDR3 nucleotides are TGTGCCAGCAGCCACGGTCCAGGGAGGACTAATGAAAAACTGTTTTTT. It yields the protein CASSHGPGRTNEKLFF.

Of note for this clone: One end of the junction is discordant with germline, which a read error may explain. J is TRBJ2-1 and V is TRBV5-4; D may correspond to TRBD1 or TRBD2 (5 bases each). Germline V CDR1 and CDR2: SGHNT, YYREEE (reference sequence). The CDR3 length is 12 residues. The CDR3 DNA reads as TGTGCCAGCGGGACCTCCCACAATGAGCAGTTCTTC. Translation gives CASGTSHNEQFF. Full variable domain (remainder filled in from reference TRBV5-4 and TRBJ2-1): ETGVTQSPTHLIKTRGQQVTLRCSSQSGHNTVSWYQQALGQGPQFIFQYYREEENGRGNFPPRFSGLQFPNYSSELNVNALELDDSALYLCASGTSHNEQFFGPGTRLTVL.

The chain combines TRBV7-9 with TRBJ2-2; D might be TRBD2 (6 bases). Trimming cost V 1 base and J 10 bases, with 10 bases left between them. The CDR3 covers 13 residues. Germline V gives CDR1 SEHNR, CDR2 FQNEAQ (reference sequence). CDR3 sequence: CASSLGASEELFF. CDR3 DNA sequence: TGTGCCAGCAGCTTAGGGGCTAGCGAGGAGCTGTTTTTT.

This chain uses TRBV7-9 with TRBJ1-2; D ambiguous. Deletions cut 1 base from V and 7 bases from J, with 16 bases between. This CDR3 comprises 15 residues. Germline loops: CDR1 SEHNR, CDR2 FQNEAQ (reference sequence). The chain's CDR3 is CASSLEVRTARGYTF. The CDR3 coding sequence is TGTGCCAGCAGCTTAGAGGTACGAACAGCTCGTGGCTACACCTTC.

V and J are TRBV7-2 and TRBJ2-7, with TRBD2 matching over 12 bases. The CDR3 consists of 16 residues. J lost 5 bases, V lost 2 bases, and 7 bases had no gene match. The germline CDR1 and CDR2 sequences are SGHTA and FQGNSA. CDR3 in amino acids: CASSLKSSGGADEQYF. In DNA, the CDR3 is TGTGCCAGCAGCTTAAAGTCTAGCGGGGGGGCGGACGAGCAGTACTTC. Together with reference TRBV7-2 and TRBJ2-7, the CDR3 gives the full variable domain: GAGVSQSPSNKVTEKGKDVELRCDPISGHTALYWYRQSLGQGLEFLIYFQGNSAPDKSGLPSDRFSAERTGGSVSTLTIQRTQQEDSAVYLCASSLKSSGGADEQYFGPGTRLTVT.

J is TRBJ1-4 and V is TRBV16; no reliable D call. CDR1 KGHSY and CDR2 FQNENV come from the germline V gene. The CDR3 has 14 amino acids. With 1 base removed from V and 6 bases from J, the gap between germline ends came to 9 bases. CDR3 sequence: CASSQYGRDEKLFF. The CDR3 region has the DNA TGTGCCAGCAGCCAATACGGCCGTGATGAAAAACTGTTTTTT.

The CDR3 bases are TGTGCCACTCCGGGACCGTCCCAAGAGACCCAGTACTTC. Translation: CATPGPSQETQYF. The V gene is TRBV15, the J gene TRBJ2-5, with D perhaps assigned TRBD1 or TRBD2 (5 bases each). Looked up from germline, CDR1 is LNHNV and CDR2 is YYDKDF (reference sequence). V gave up 9 bases and J gave up 1 base, with 12 bases separating them. The CDR3 length is 13 residues.

A few counts support this clone. V is TRBV2 and J is TRBJ1-2; D might be TRBD1 (5 bases). The CDR3 totals 11 residues. Germline V lookup: CDR1 SNHLY, CDR2 FYNNEI. Between the trimmed V and J ends, which lost 4 bases and 8 bases, there was a span of 8 bases. This CDR3 is CASSVGTGYTF. The CDR3 DNA follows: TGTGCCAGCAGTGTGGGGACCGGCTACACCTTC. The full variable domain, in which reference TRBV2 and TRBJ1-2 provide the parts outside the CDR3, is EPEVTQTPSHQVTQMGQEVILRCVPISNHLYFYWYRQILGQKVEFLVSFYNNEISEKSEIFDDQFSVERPDGSNFTLKIRSTKLEDSAMYFCASSVGTGYTFGSGTRLTVV.

This chain connects TRBV14 to TRBJ2-1; D gene ambiguous. This CDR3 has 12 amino acids. Between the trimmed V and J ends, which lost 5 bases and 3 bases, there was a span of 5 bases. CDR1 is SGHDN and CDR2 is FVKESK in the germline V gene. The chain's CDR3 is CASSKDYNEQFF. The CDR3 DNA reads as TGTGCCAGCAGCAAGGACTACAATGAGCAGTTCTTC.